The 23 T cell receptor beta chains reported below all come from one sample, sequenced in a study of metastatic and nonmetastatic thyroid tumors. No treatment had been given to any patient before thyroid surgery. Via MiXCR, TCRdb re-called the PCR reads. The sample has tens of thousands of clones; 20% to 25% are singletons. The sequenced material came from blood. These TCRs come from a female donor with papillary thyroid cancer or a benign thyroid nodule (not recorded which). Some clones in this sample may be carry-over from other donors' samples.

This clone was observed once. The gene calls are TRBV13 and TRBJ1-1; tentatively, D is TRBD1 (5 bases). The germline V gene has CDR1 PRHDT and CDR2 FYEKMQ (reference sequence). V shed 3 bases and J shed 4 bases, with 12 bases lying between them. The CDR3 consists of 14 residues. CDR3 protein: CASSFQGSGTEAFF. The CDR3, as DNA: TGTGCCAGCAGCTTCCAGGGATCTGGCACTGAAGCTTTCTTT.

This clone was picked up many times. The gene calls are TRBV6-2 or TRBV6-3 and TRBJ1-2; D is uncertain. This CDR3 is 14 amino acids long. The germline V and J ends were trimmed by 7 bases and 4 bases, with 16 bases remaining between them. The germline V gene has CDR1 MNHEY and CDR2 SVGEGT. CDR3 protein: CASTSAQTGYGYTF. The CDR3 DNA follows: TGTGCCAGCACATCCGCTCAAACGGGCTATGGCTACACCTTC.

This clone was detected ten times or more. The V gene is TRBV6-2 or TRBV6-3, the J gene TRBJ2-3; 11 bases agree with TRBD2. Germline V CDR1 and CDR2: MNHEY, SVGEGT. The CDR3 spans 15 residues. The J segment lost 2 bases and the V segment lost 7 bases, leaving 5 bases of the junction unmatched. Here the CDR3 DNA reads TGTGCCAGCAACCCGACTAGCGGGAACACAGATACGCAGTATTTT. Amino acids: CASNPTSGNTDTQYF.

The chain couples TRBV30 to TRBJ1-6; D is perhaps TRBD1 (5 bases). The CDR3 contains 13 residues. Deletions cut 2 bases from V and 14 bases from J, with 16 bases between. Germline CDR1 is GTSNPN and CDR2 is SVGIG (reference sequence). DNA of the CDR3: TGTGCCTGGAGTCCGAAAGGGGAGGTGACCCTCCACTTT. It codes for CAWSPKGEVTLHF.

This clone was seen many times. The rearrangement joins TRBV6-1 to TRBJ2-3, with 8 positions matching TRBD2. The V gene's germline CDR1 is MNHNS and CDR2 SASEGT. After removal of 6 bases from V and 8 bases from J, the junction contained 10 bases not matched to a gene. The CDR3 has 14 residues. The CDR3 loop is CASSLHREGPTQYF. The CDR3 DNA reads TGTGCCAGCAGCCTTCACCGGGAGGGCCCTACGCAGTATTTT.

In its sample, this clone is medium-sized (0.01 to 0.1%). This chain uses TRBV6-1 with TRBJ2-7; 7 bases map to TRBD1. The germline V gene has CDR1 MNHNS and CDR2 SASEGT. The CDR3 loop spans 15 amino acids. V trimming: 5 bases; J trimming: 0 bases; junction bases outside the gene matches: 7. The CDR3 spells CASSLDRDSSYEQYF. The CDR3 nucleotides read TGTGCCAGCAGTCTAGACCGGGACAGCTCCTACGAGCAGTACTTC.

This clone is medium-sized by share. V usage is TRBV5-1 and J usage is TRBJ1-6, with no clear D. Germline lookup yields CDR1 SGHRS and CDR2 YFSETQ. Trimming left V 2 bases short and J 10 bases short, with 16 bases between. The CDR3 sequence is 15 residues long. Written as DNA, the CDR3 is TGCGCCAGCAGCTTAGACGGATCCTGGCGATCACCCCTCCACTTT. Amino acid sequence: CASSLDGSWRSPLHF. Looking up the rest from reference TRBV5-1 and TRBJ1-6 gives the full variable domain: KAGVTQTPRYLIKTRGQQVTLSCSPISGHRSVSWYQQTPGQGLQFLFEYFSETQRNKGNFPGRFSGRQFSNSRSEMNVSTLELGDSALYLCASSLDGSWRSPLHFGNGTRLTVT.

The rearrangement uses TRBV19 and TRBJ2-7; 9 positions match TRBD2. Germline V CDR1 and CDR2: LNHDA, SQIVND (reference sequence). V was pared by 7 bases and J by 6 bases, with 16 bases of the junction left unmatched. CDR3 length equals 16 residues. The CDR3 region is CASITFQAGGPGEQYF. The CDR3 DNA reads TGTGCCAGTATTACCTTCCAAGCGGGGGGACCCGGCGAGCAGTACTTC.

The chain recombines TRBV7-9 with TRBJ2-7; D is undetermined. The CDR3 has 14 amino acids. V lost 1 base, J lost 4 bases, and 11 bases lay in between. Germline V gene data show CDR1 as SEHNR and CDR2 as FQNEAQ (reference sequence). CDR3 DNA sequence: TGTGCCAGCAGCTTAGGGGATATCGGGTACGAGCAGTACTTC. Amino acids: CASSLGDIGYEQYF. The variable domain in full, with the rest retrieved from reference TRBV7-9 and TRBJ2-7, is DTGVSQNPRHKITKRGQNVTFRCDPISEHNRLYWYRQTLGQGPEFLTYFQNEAQLEKSRLLSDRFSAERPKGSFSTLEIQRTEQGDSAMYLCASSLGDIGYEQYFGPGTRLTVT.

This clone was picked up many times. CDR3 sequence: CSARTGDTEAFF. In DNA, the CDR3 is TGCAGTGCGAGGACAGGGGACACTGAAGCTTTCTTT. This chain uses TRBV20-1 with TRBJ1-1; 9 positions match TRBD1. The CDR3 consists of 12 residues. Germline V gene sequence: CDR1 DFQATT, CDR2 SNEGSKA (reference sequence). Trimming cost V 6 bases and J 3 bases; bases outside gene matches: 2.

In its sample, this clone ranks as medium-sized (0.01 to 0.1%). V is TRBV5-1 and J is TRBJ2-7, with 9 bases that match TRBD1. The CDR3 has 14 residues. Germline V CDR1 and CDR2: SGHRS, YFSETQ. The junction had 3 bases not matched to a gene; V was cut back by 0 bases and J by 5 bases. This CDR3 reads CASSLGDRVDEQYF. CDR3 nucleotides: TGCGCCAGCAGCTTGGGGGACAGGGTCGACGAGCAGTACTTC.

Concerning this clone itself: The junction does not match germline at one end; this may be a read error. V usage is TRBV6-2 or TRBV6-3 and J usage is TRBJ2-3, with D unclear. Looked up from germline, CDR1 is MNHEY and CDR2 is SVGEGT. The CDR3 is 12 amino acids. The CDR3 coding sequence is TGTGCCAGCAAACGGATAACAGATACTCAGTTTTTT. This gives the protein CASKRITDTQFF.

The table lists this clone with many counts. This chain connects TRBV12-3 or TRBV12-4 to TRBJ2-1, with 9 bases identical to TRBD2. The CDR3 covers 17 residues. The trim removed 6 bases at V and 4 bases at J, leaving 13 bases unmatched. The CDR3 region is CASSRPGSGSGYNEQFF. The CDR3 bases are TGTGCCAGCAGCCGTCCGGGTAGCGGGAGCGGGTACAATGAGCAGTTCTTC.

The table lists this clone with many counts. The chain joins TRBV3-1 to TRBJ2-1; D call uncertain. The CDR3 runs 14 residues. Germline V gene lookup returns CDR1 LGHDT and CDR2 YNNKEL (reference sequence). Trimming pared 5 bases from V and 8 bases from J, leaving 16 bases between. The CDR3 nucleotides read TGTGCCAGCAGCTCACAGTGGGGTTTCGATGAGCAGTTCTTC. It encodes CASSSQWGFDEQFF.

This clone was counted many times. V gene TRBV5-6 combines with J gene TRBJ1-6, with 9 bases aligning to TRBD1. Trimming took 4 bases from V and 10 from J; bases not matched to a gene: 9. Germline CDR1 is SGHDT and CDR2 is YYEEEE. CDR3 size: 15 residues. CDR3 sequence: CASSPFRTGVSPLHF. The CDR3 coding sequence is TGTGCCAGCAGCCCCTTTCGGACAGGGGTATCACCCCTCCACTTT.

This clone has at least ten counts. The gene calls are TRBV7-2 and TRBJ1-6; D is perhaps TRBD1 (5 bases). Trimming took 1 base from V and 2 from J, leaving 12 bases between them. The CDR3 covers 17 residues. The V gene's germline CDR1 is SGHTA and CDR2 FQGNSA. CDR3 coding DNA: TGTGCCAGCAGCTTAGGGGGCAGGGCACCCTATAATTCACCCCTCCACTTT. This gives the protein CASSLGGRAPYNSPLHF.

This clone was seen repeatedly, ten times or more. V and J are TRBV7-9 and TRBJ1-6; D gene unclear. Germline loops: CDR1 SEHNR, CDR2 FQNEAQ (reference sequence). The CDR3 totals 13 residues. V dropped 1 base and J dropped 6 bases, with 4 bases sitting between them. The CDR3 spells CASSLVPNSPLHF. DNA of the CDR3: TGTGCCAGCAGCTTAGTCCCTAATTCACCCCTCCACTTT.

The chain couples TRBV9 to TRBJ2-2; either TRBD1 or TRBD2 may supply D (5 bases each). V was clipped by 2 bases and J by 0 bases, with 8 bases between them. Germline values: CDR1 SGDLS, CDR2 YYNGEE. The CDR3 covers 15 residues. The CDR3 sequence: CASSVGAANTGELFF. The DNA of the CDR3 is TGTGCCAGCAGCGTCGGGGCCGCGAACACCGGGGAGCTGTTTTTT.

The chain employs TRBV6-1 and TRBJ2-5; D is unclear. V lost 7 bases and J lost 2, with 29 bases in between. CDR3 length: 19 residues. Germline CDR1 is MNHNS and CDR2 is SASEGT. For the CDR3, the DNA is TGTGCCAGCATACCGGCCAGGCAAGTATGGGTCGGTTCACAAGAGACCCAGTACTTC. Amino acids: CASIPARQVWVGSQETQYF.

This clone appeared many times. V is TRBV3-1 and J is TRBJ2-3; D not resolved. Germline CDR1 LGHDT, CDR2 YNNKEL (reference sequence). The CDR3 runs to 11 residues. Between the trimmed V and J ends, which lost 2 bases and 4 bases, there was a span of 1 base. DNA for the CDR3: TGTGCCAGCAGCCAATCAGATACGCAGTATTTT. Protein: CASSQSDTQYF.

This clone was seen at least ten times. This chain uses TRBV7-9 with TRBJ2-1; 9 positions match TRBD2. The CDR3 spans 15 residues. Germline V gene sequence: CDR1 SEHNR, CDR2 FQNEAQ (reference sequence). V shed 5 bases and J 6 bases; nucleotides not matched to a gene: 8. Here the CDR3 DNA reads TGTGCCAGCAGCCCCTACGGGACTAGCAGCAATGAGCAGTTCTTC. It translates to CASSPYGTSSNEQFF.

The chain joins TRBV30 to TRBJ2-7; TRBD1 matches 7 bases. There are 13 residues in the CDR3. V was clipped by 8 bases and J by 4 bases; unmatched bases: 11. The germline V gene encodes CDR1 GTSNPN and CDR2 SVGIG (reference sequence). The CDR3: CAALGQEIYEQYF. Written as DNA, the CDR3 is TGTGCCGCCCTCGGACAGGAGATATACGAGCAGTACTTC.

The gene calls are TRBV11-2 and TRBJ2-3; unclear D gene. Trimming removed 3 bases at V and 5 bases at J, with 9 bases between. The CDR3 runs 13 residues. Germline V gene data show CDR1 as SGHAT and CDR2 as FQNNGV. CDR3 sequence reads: CASSLGLLDTQYF. The CDR3 DNA reads as TGTGCCAGCAGCTTGGGATTATTAGATACGCAGTATTTT.